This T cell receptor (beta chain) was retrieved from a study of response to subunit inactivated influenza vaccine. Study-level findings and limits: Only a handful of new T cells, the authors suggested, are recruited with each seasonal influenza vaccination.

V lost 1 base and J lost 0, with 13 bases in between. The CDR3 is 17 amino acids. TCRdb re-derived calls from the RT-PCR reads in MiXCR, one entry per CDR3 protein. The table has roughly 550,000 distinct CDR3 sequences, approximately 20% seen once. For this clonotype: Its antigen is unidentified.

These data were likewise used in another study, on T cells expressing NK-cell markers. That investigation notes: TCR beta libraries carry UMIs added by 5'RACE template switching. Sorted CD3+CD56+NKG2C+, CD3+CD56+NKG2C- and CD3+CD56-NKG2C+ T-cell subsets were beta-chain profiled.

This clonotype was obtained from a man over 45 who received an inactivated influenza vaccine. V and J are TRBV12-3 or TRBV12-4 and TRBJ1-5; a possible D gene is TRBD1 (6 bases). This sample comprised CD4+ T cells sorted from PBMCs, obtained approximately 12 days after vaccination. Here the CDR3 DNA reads TGTGCCAGCAGTTTAGGGGCCAGGGGTATTAGCAATCAGCCCCAGCATTTT. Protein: CASSLGARGISNQPQHF.